This entry describes one T cell receptor beta chain. This receptor's antigen is unknown. Within one base of it there is no much larger clone, and no base qualities were kept. The source of the sample is a study of identical twins listed by TCRdb under 2016. With regard to the full study: TCR alpha and beta repertoires from monozygotic twins, unrelated adults of various ages and cord blood were deep-sequenced to test whether fetal clonotypes persist. To rule out contamination, replicate twin experiments were performed at different times with different library preparation protocols. The paper's findings and limits, for the study overall: Compared with coincidental sharing between unrelated individuals, out-of-frame TCR alpha sequences shared between twins showed an excess of sequences with low generation probability. Abundant cord blood beta clonotypes carried fewer insertions; young adult naive repertoires showed a weaker similar trend, while memory repertoires showed none. Out-of-frame TCR alpha sharing in monozygotic twins was systematically underestimated by recombination models, whereas sharing between unrelated individuals was in agreement with the recombination models. A weaker excess of twin sharing was found in beta out-of-frame sequences because the signal-to-noise ratio was lowered by fewer shared sequences. Because the same donors could not be followed over many years, the conclusions relied on cross-sectional statistical analysis. Zero-insertion analyses could be partly confounded by invariant T cells such as MAIT and iNKT, though diverse VJ usage argued against such confounding for most clonotypes.

Every donor in the study was a healthy Caucasian. Three unrelated non-twin adults were also sequenced: a male aged 18 to 30, a male aged 50 to 60 and a female aged 50 to 60. Using Miltenyi CD45RO+ enrichment and human naive T-cell isolation kits, memory (CD45RO+) and naive T cells were isolated from PBMC. Trimming accounts for 4 bases at V and 5 bases at J, while the number of junction bases matched to no gene is 12. Reading from cysteine to phenylalanine, the CDR3 counts 16 amino acids. The entry retains the CDR3 DNA only, 48 bases that are in frame from base 1. The protocol used for the library was 5' RACE. The sequencer was an Illumina HiSeq 2000. Template switching introduced a universal primer binding site; the final cDNA contained a unique molecular identifier, enabling accurate counting of TCR cDNA molecules. First-strand cDNA for TCR alpha and beta chains was synthesized from specific primers in the conserved constant-segment region. To control for contamination, every cDNA library was double barcoded, receiving both a SMART-Mk sample barcode and Illumina barcodes. Two successive PCR steps introduced TruSeq adapter sequences along with Illumina sample barcodes. TCR alpha and beta cDNA libraries were sequenced on the Illumina HiSeq platform with custom primers. Per the authors' processing: Unique molecular identifiers were extracted from raw reads with MiGEC, and CDR3 positions were determined with MiXCR. Recombination models were inferred per individual with the repgenHMM and IGoR tools using an EM algorithm. Shared clonotype analysis was performed with the tcR package in R, normalizing sharing by the product of cloneset sizes. To study raw recombination without the effects of thymic and clonal selection, out-of-frame nonproductive sequences were analyzed. TCRdb passed the public sequencing reads through fastp at Q25 and MiXCR, retaining productive beta sequences. Under each unique CDR3 protein, matching rows form one entry showing the most common genes and DNA. The V and J calls were not made by the authors but by TCRdb's processing. Counted in this sample were about 690,000 distinct CDR3 sequences; 6% to 6.5% of them appeared once. Around 1.9% of the sample is taken by the ten largest.

Sequenced material: naive T cells sorted from blood. The sample's cell subset or site label is to be understood as: cells isolated with a human naive T-cell isolation kit. The rearrangement joined TRBV12-3 or TRBV12-4 to TRBJ2-7, with 9 junctional bases fitting TRBD1. The receptor's source is a man aged 18 to 35 in good health. The DNA is as follows: TGTGCCAGCAGTTCATCCGGGACAGGGAGGACCCACGAGCAGTACTTC. This encodes CASSSSGTGRTHEQYF.